This T cell receptor beta chain comes out of a study of beta chain features in type 1 diabetes. Sequenced material consisted of expressed TCRB transcripts (all of the isolated RNA was reverse transcribed). Produced via immunoSEQ multiplex PCR; TCRdb's table is partial and in-frame only. The sample lists hundreds of thousands of clones, less than 20% occurring once. CDR1 SEHNR and CDR2 FQNEAQ come from the germline V gene (reference sequence). The ends lost 1 base at V and 2 bases at J; junction bases unmatched: 1. The CDR3 extends over 15 amino acids. V is TRBV7-9 and J is TRBJ2-7, with TRBD2 identical over 11 bases. The sample taken for sequencing was naive CD4+ T cells from blood. This TCR was recovered from a man aged 18 to 35 in good health. The CDR3 region is CASSLGLAGPYEQYF. The CDR3, as DNA: TGTGCCAGCAGCTTAGGACTAGCGGGGCCCTACGAGCAGTACTTC.